This T cell receptor beta chain was obtained from a study of shared clonotypes between healthy human individuals (dated by TCRdb to the early 2020s). Concerning the study at large: A few men and two women, aged 18 to 49 years, made up the cohort. For each donor, CD4 naive and CD4 memory were each run on three plates, CD8 naive on two plates, and CD8 memory on one plate. To estimate repertoire size and how much clonotypes are shared between individuals, the study performed deep sequencing of blood TCR repertoires from roughly five healthy adults. Libraries were prepared and TCR repertoires were sequenced by different laboratories using diverse techniques, in order to increase sequencing depth and limit assay-specific biases. Between about 0.8 and 9 billion PBMCs per donor were obtained by leukapheresis. Overall study outcomes, separate from this receptor: Naive subsets generally had larger estimated clonotype richness than memory subsets. Pairwise subsampling led to the expectation that sequencing depth would affect the degree of clonotype sharing among donors. Sampling was restricted to blood, and TCR repertoires in tissue are likely to differ from TCR repertoires in blood. Rarefaction of sorted-subset datasets indicated incomplete sequencing despite the large sequencing depth. Because the study included a small number of donors, the genetic and exposure-history diversity represented was limited. Compared with non-shared clonotypes, clonotypes shared by all four sorted-subset donors had higher generation probabilities. Sharing across four donors was observed for approximately 5% of naive CD4, less than 4% of naive CD8, 2.3% of memory CD4, and approximately 0.41% of memory CD8 clonotypes.

Using the deep immunoSEQ assay, multiplex PCR amplified TCR CDR3 regions from genomic DNA. Extracted genomic DNA from each cell subset was distributed evenly across all wells of several immunoSEQ 96-well plates, and each plate was treated as a replicate. For sorted subsets, each replicate PCR was loaded with approximately 190 ng genomic DNA, equivalent to 25,000 to 35,000 T cell genomes. Purified libraries were quantified with a Qubit 3.0 fluorometer, sized on a Bioanalyzer 2100, and re-quantified with the KAPA Library Quantification kit. Every immunoSEQ 96-well plate was sequenced on a separate single-read 150-cycle Illumina NextSeq 550 flow cell. In the authors' own workflow: Because only junctional sequences without quality scores were contained in the immunoSEQ output, filtering matching that applied to full-length reads could not be performed. To assign V/J genes and CDR3, sequences were annotated against IMGT germline references using PyIR, a Python wrapper for IgBLAST v1.9. Reads with weak V/J assignments (E-value above 1e-6), missing CDR3, stop codons, out-of-frame junctions, or ambiguous translated residues were removed. V3J clonotypes were defined as sequences sharing an identical inferred V gene, J gene, and CDR3 amino acid sequence. To compute the percentage overlap between repertoires, the number of shared unique clonotypes was divided by the size of the smaller repertoire. RTK rarefaction, the Chao1 estimator, and Recon v2.1 estimates of unobserved clonotypes were used to assess repertoire richness. For all TCRbeta clonotypes obtained by the gDNA method from several donors, generation probabilities were computed with OLGA. Here the immuneACCESS table is served through TCRdb, limited to in-frame sequences with V and J called. Missing clones are a known gap in these copies; in checked studies unresolved V genes cover under half, and the rest lacks a known reason. V and J calls and clone size come straight from that table; D and trimming were deduced from the DNA. The sample table records about 960,000 clones; over 60% of these occur just once. Approximately 1.5% of the sample goes to the ten largest clones.

CDR1 and CDR2 (MNHEY, SMNVEV) derive from the germline V gene (reference sequence). V is pared back by 5 bases and J by 4 bases, with 14 bases lying between the germline termini. The CDR3 runs 14 amino acids, cysteine and phenylalanine included. The kept DNA is CDR3 alone, 42 bases in frame from the first base. Donors were healthy HIV-negative adults with no recently reported acute infections or vaccinations. All donors were Caucasian adults living in Nashville, Tennessee, USA. CD4+ T cells were enriched through magnetic negative selection, after which naive cells were positively selected on CD45RA and the remaining negative fraction served as the memory subset. Blood was obtained by leukapheresis, after which PBMCs were separated by Ficoll-Histopaque density gradient centrifugation and cryopreserved in liquid nitrogen vapor phase. Analytical flow cytometry was used to check the purity and quantity of every magnetically sorted T cell population. Genomic DNA was isolated from every sorted fraction and measured by UV absorbance on a Nanodrop 2000c.

Regarding this clone: The specificity of this receptor is unknown. Base qualities are not provided; no much larger clone lies one nucleotide away.

The chain joins TRBV27 to TRBJ1-2, and TRBD1 may be the D gene, going by 5 matching bases. The sample consisted of memory CD4+ T cells sorted from blood. What the cell subset or site label conveys for this sample: CD45RA-negative fraction. The source is a man younger than 35 in good health. This receptor carries the CDR3 CASSRRASTYGYTF. The sequenced DNA: TGTGCCAGCAGTCGCAGGGCTTCAACCTATGGCTACACCTTC.